One and the same sample provided the 24 T cell receptor beta chains below, sequenced in a study of blood T cell repertoires in COVID-19. The repertoire was sequenced with immunoSEQ multiplex PCR; TCRdb's copy has only in-frame clones and lacks some. The data hold about 78,000 clones, with approximately 89% observed a single time. Material for sequencing was peripheral blood. These receptors all stem from a man in his forties or fifties with active or convalescent COVID-19.

V gene TRBV28 combines with J gene TRBJ2-6; 7 nucleotides match TRBD2. The trim removed 3 bases at V and 2 bases at J, leaving 1 base unmatched. This CDR3 is built from 15 residues. The germline CDR1 and CDR2 sequences are MDHEN and SYDVKM. The CDR3 DNA sequence: TGTGCCAGCAGTTTGGGGGGGGCTGGGGCCAACGTCCTGACTTTC. Translation: CASSLGGAGANVLTF.

The CDR3 here is CASSSGLGRGNQPQHF. In DNA, the CDR3 is TGTGCCAGCAGTAGCGGGCTGGGCCGGGGCAATCAGCCCCAGCATTTT. V usage is TRBV2 and J usage is TRBJ1-5; D is ambiguous. Trimming left V 5 bases short and J 2 bases short, with 16 bases between. The CDR3 runs to 16 residues. Germline V lookup: CDR1 SNHLY, CDR2 FYNNEI. The full variable domain, its missing parts supplied by reference TRBV2 and TRBJ1-5, is EPEVTQTPSHQVTQMGQEVILRCVPISNHLYFYWYRQILGQKVEFLVSFYNNEISEKSEIFDDQFSVERPDGSNFTLKIRSTKLEDSAMYFCASSSGLGRGNQPQHFGDGTRLSIL.

A word on this clone: One junction end disagrees with the germline gene, perhaps due to a read error. J is TRBJ1-6 and V is TRBV5-4; 7 nucleotides align to TRBD1. The germline gives CDR1 SGHNT, CDR2 YYREEE (reference sequence). The CDR3 has 14 amino acids. DNA for the CDR3: TGTGCCAGCAGTTTGGACAGGAGTAATTCACCCCTCCACTTT. It translates to CASSLDRSNSPLHF.

This clone was seen a single time. The genes are TRBV5-5 and TRBJ2-5; the match to TRBD1 covers 8 bases. Germline CDR1 and CDR2: SGHKS and YYEKEE (reference sequence). The CDR3 has 14 residues. The junction had 5 bases not matched to a gene; V was cut back by 2 bases and J by 5 bases. The CDR3: CASSFPGGGETQYF. CDR3 in DNA: TGTGCCAGCAGCTTCCCAGGGGGCGGGGAGACCCAGTACTTC.

This chain connects TRBV7-2 to TRBJ1-1, with D hard to call. With 6 bases removed from V and 0 bases from J, the gap between germline ends came to 11 bases. The CDR3 consists of 14 residues. Per germline, CDR1 SGHTA and CDR2 FQGNSA. The CDR3 nucleotides are TGTGCCAGCAGTTCCTCGGCGGTGAACACTGAAGCTTTCTTT. The encoded protein is CASSSSAVNTEAFF.

The gene calls are TRBV6-5 and TRBJ2-5, with TRBD2 matching over 12 bases. Germline V gene sequence: CDR1 MNHEY, CDR2 SVGAGI. The CDR3 has 14 amino acids. The J segment lost 4 bases and the V segment lost 5 bases, leaving 2 bases of the junction unmatched. CDR3 sequence: CASSLAGGRETQYF. The CDR3 nucleotides read TGTGCCAGCAGTCTAGCGGGGGGGAGAGAGACCCAGTACTTC.

The chain employs TRBV6-5 and TRBJ1-2; TRBD1 might be the D (5 bases). The germline V gene has CDR1 MNHEY and CDR2 SVGAGI. With 8 bases removed from V and 4 bases from J, the gap between germline ends came to 14 bases. The CDR3 length is 13 residues. The CDR3 DNA is TGTGCCAGCCGGACCGACAGTCTCTATGGCTACACCTTC. It specifies CASRTDSLYGYTF.

The gene calls are TRBV21-1 and TRBJ2-7; the table names TRBD1, a call not compared with the DNA. TRBV21-1 is noted as a pseudogene. This CDR3 is 18 amino acids long. The DNA for the CDR3 is TGTGCCAGCAGCAAAGGGAGGACAGGGGACCCTTCCGTCTACGAGCAGTACGTC. Its protein product is CASSKGRTGDPSVYEQYV.

The chain combines TRBV24-1 with TRBJ2-5; D unresolved. With 5 bases removed from V and 4 bases from J, the gap between germline ends came to 10 bases. The CDR3 consists of 13 residues. CDR1 KGHDR and CDR2 SFDVKD come from the germline V gene. CDR3 DNA sequence: TGTGCCACCAGTGGGCGGATTGTAGAGACCCAGTACTTC. Residues: CATSGRIVETQYF.

This clone was recorded only once. The rearrangement uses TRBV3-1 (or the pseudogene TRBV3-2) and TRBJ2-5, with TRBD2 matching 7 bases. Germline CDR1 and CDR2: LGHDT and YNNKEL (reference sequence). The CDR3 is made up of 15 amino acids. The trim removed 2 bases at V and 3 bases at J, leaving 6 bases unmatched. The CDR3: CASSQYASGKETQYF. CDR3 DNA sequence: TGTGCCAGCAGCCAATACGCTAGCGGAAAAGAGACCCAGTACTTC.

The chain employs TRBV28 and TRBJ2-5; TRBD1 aligns across 7 bases. Trimming took 6 bases from V and 4 from J; bases not matched to a gene: 5. Looked up from germline, CDR1 is MDHEN and CDR2 is SYDVKM. This CDR3 has 13 amino acids. CDR3 sequence reads: CASSPGGGETQYF. The CDR3 region has the DNA TGTGCCAGCAGCCCAGGGGGTGGAGAGACCCAGTACTTC.

This chain links TRBV7-2 with TRBJ2-3; no clear D gene. From germline, CDR1 is SGHTA and CDR2 FQGNSA. Trimming removed 5 bases at V and 4 bases at J, with 13 bases between. The CDR3 is made up of 14 amino acids. CDR3 coding DNA: TGTGCCAGCAGCCCTAGAGTAGGCTCAGATACGCAGTATTTT. Protein: CASSPRVGSDTQYF.

J is TRBJ1-5 and V is TRBV16; D unclear. Trimming left V 0 bases short and J 3 bases short, with 9 bases between. CDR1 is KGHSY and CDR2 is FQNENV in the germline V gene. This CDR3 comprises 15 residues. The CDR3 sequence is CASSQSWQNNQPQHF. For the CDR3, the DNA is TGTGCCAGCAGCCAATCGTGGCAGAACAATCAGCCCCAGCATTTT.

The chain couples TRBV7-7 to TRBJ2-2; TRBD2 matches at 8 bases. Germline loops: CDR1 SSHAT, CDR2 FNYEAQ (reference sequence). J was trimmed by 6 bases and V by 1 base; bases with no gene match: 7. The CDR3 is 16 residues long. The CDR3 DNA reads TGTGCCAGCAGCTTAGAGCCCGGGGGGGCGGCCGGGGAGCTGTTTTTT. It encodes CASSLEPGGAAGELFF.

The chain combines TRBV28 with TRBJ1-6; 7 bases are a match to TRBD1. The junction had 10 bases not matched to a gene; V was cut back by 5 bases and J by 12 bases. Germline values: CDR1 MDHEN, CDR2 SYDVKM. The CDR3 is 14 residues long. CDR3 region: CASSLPGQNKPLHF. DNA for the CDR3: TGTGCCAGCAGTCTTCCGGGACAGAATAAACCCCTCCACTTT.

The V and J genes are TRBV5-4 and TRBJ2-1; possibly TRBD1 for D (7 bases). CDR3 length: 15 residues. V was shortened by 2 bases and J by 3 bases, with 12 bases between the two germline ends. Germline V gene lookup returns CDR1 SGHNT and CDR2 YYREEE (reference sequence). CDR3 amino acids: CASSLGGTDYNEQFF. For the CDR3, the DNA is TGTGCCAGCAGCTTAGGCGGGACAGACTACAATGAGCAGTTCTTC.

The CDR3 sequence is CASSPSASPRLHF. CDR3 in DNA: TGTGCCAGCAGTCCCTCAGCGAGTCCACGCCTCCACTTT. This chain uses TRBV27 with TRBJ1-6; unclear D gene. Germline-derived CDR1 and CDR2 are MNHEY and SMNVEV (reference sequence). The CDR3 extends over 13 amino acids. V lost 5 bases and J 15 bases, leaving 17 bases between the germline ends.

The J gene is TRBJ2-2, the V gene TRBV18, with D possibly being TRBD1 (6 bases). The CDR3 loop spans 17 amino acids. Germline CDR1 is KGHSH and CDR2 is LQKENI. Trimming shortened V by 1 base and J by 6 bases, and 18 bases separated the two germline ends. In DNA form, the CDR3 reads TGTGCCAGCTCACCACGACAGGCCCGAACCACACCCGGGGAGCTGTTTTTT. Residues: CASSPRQARTTPGELFF.

The rearrangement uses TRBV3-1 (or the pseudogene TRBV3-2) and TRBJ1-1; D is perhaps TRBD1 (5 bases). The CDR3 length is 16 residues. Germline V gives CDR1 LGHDT, CDR2 YNNKEL (reference sequence). V was shortened by 4 bases and J by 0 bases, with 15 bases between the two germline ends. CDR3 DNA sequence: TGTGCCAGCAGCCTAAGACCGGGGGAAATGAACACTGAAGCTTTCTTT. Protein: CASSLRPGEMNTEAFF.

This chain connects TRBV6-5 to TRBJ2-1; the D gene is possibly TRBD2 (5 bases). This CDR3 has 12 amino acids. V gave up 6 bases and J gave up 6 bases, with 9 bases separating them. Germline CDR1 is MNHEY and CDR2 is SVGAGI. CDR3 DNA: TGTGCCAGCAGGCCGGGATTCAATGAGCAGTTCTTC. Protein product: CASRPGFNEQFF.

This rearrangement joins TRBV24-1 to TRBJ2-1; perhaps TRBD2 as D (5 bases). There are 15 residues in the CDR3. Germline assignment: CDR1 KGHDR and CDR2 SFDVKD. V was clipped by 6 bases and J by 1 base, with 12 bases between them. Here the CDR3 reads CATSPRGRSYNEQFF. DNA of the CDR3: TGTGCCACCAGTCCCCGGGGTAGGTCCTACAATGAGCAGTTCTTC.

The chain carries TRBV2 and TRBJ1-6; maybe TRBD1 (6 bases). The germline CDR1 and CDR2 sequences are SNHLY and FYNNEI. V was pared by 5 bases and J by 9 bases, with 14 bases between. This CDR3 has 14 amino acids. The CDR3 region has the DNA TGTGCCAGCAGTACACAGGGTGGGACTTCACCCCTCCACTTT. Encoded protein: CASSTQGGTSPLHF.

The chain couples TRBV29-1 to TRBJ2-5; D is possibly TRBD2 (6 bases). The CDR3 covers 16 residues. Between the trimmed V and J ends, which lost 3 bases and 5 bases, there was a span of 22 bases. In germline, CDR1 is SQVTM, CDR2 ANQGSEA. The chain's CDR3 is CSVEPARGPGRETQYF. The CDR3 coding sequence is TGCAGCGTTGAGCCCGCGCGGGGCCCTGGTCGGGAGACCCAGTACTTC.

The gene calls are TRBV7-2 and TRBJ1-4, with a weak D call TRBD1 (6 bases). The CDR3 has 17 residues. The V and J ends lost 4 bases and 0 bases respectively, with 15 bases between them. Germline V lookup: CDR1 SGHTA, CDR2 FQGNSA. In nucleotides, the CDR3 is TGTGCCAGCAGCTCAAAGGGACACCTTGCAACTAATGAAAAACTGTTTTTT. Amino acids: CASSSKGHLATNEKLFF.